Listed here is a single TCR beta chain. Its antigen is undetermined. This sample stems from a study of persistence of HIV-infected CD4 T cells. Overall study results and limits: CMV- and Gag-responding cells had lower TCRbeta richness than CD3/CD28-responding cells.

Sequencing used immunoSEQ version 4 in survey mode. The protocol was immunoSEQ multiplex PCR, while the TCRdb copy is restricted to in-frame clones and leaves out a portion. The sample contains almost 20,000 clones, about four fifths of which appear only once. The V and J ends lost 9 bases and 6 bases, in that order; junction bases with no gene match: 10. The CDR3 runs to 13 residues. Germline V lookup: CDR1 SNHLY, CDR2 FYNNEI. Cells were stimulated with CMV-infected fibroblast lysates at about 10 ug/mL. CD4+ T cells upregulating both CD40 ligand and CD69 were sorted as responding cells. CD4+ T cell counts exceeded 400 cells/uL; CMV serology was positive.

The specimen comprised CD4+ T cells sorted from PBMCs after roughly 20-hour stimulation, sampled from a patient who received antiretroviral therapy. The V gene is TRBV2, the J gene TRBJ1-1; 7 bases align to TRBD1. The sequence was obtained from an adult man with HIV who was CMV-seropositive. The CDR3 loop reads CASSRTGGAEAFF. The CDR3 bases are TGTGCCAGTAGCCGGACAGGCGGGGCTGAAGCTTTCTTT.